The 8 T cell receptor beta chains below all came from one sample that was sequenced in a study of cytotoxic CD8 clonotypes in ibrutinib-treated CLL. The assay was immunoSEQ multiplex PCR, and TCRdb's table has in-frame clones only and misses some. The sample records roughly 63,000 clones, 45% to 60% being singletons. Source: PBMCs, taken after 12 months of ibrutinib treatment. The receptors here all came from a human donor with chronic lymphocytic leukemia.

This chain connects TRBV11-2 to TRBJ2-7, with 16 bases identical to TRBD2. The CDR3 has 16 residues. The V segment lost 6 bases and the J segment 7 bases; nucleotides outside the gene matches: 9. Germline values: CDR1 SGHAT, CDR2 FQNNGV. DNA for the CDR3: TGTGCCAGCAGTCGGGGACTAGCGGGAGGGCCGGGAGAGCAGTACTTC. This codes for CASSRGLAGGPGEQYF.

The V and J genes are TRBV19 and TRBJ1-2; 9 bases agree with TRBD1. V gave up 5 bases and J gave up 2 bases; unmatched junction bases: 6. CDR1 and CDR2 (germline): LNHDA, SQIVND (reference sequence). The CDR3 consists of 15 residues. The CDR3 is CASSFSGTGNYGYTF. CDR3 nucleotides: TGTGCCAGTAGTTTCTCGGGGACAGGGAACTATGGCTACACCTTC.

Regarding this clone: This likely traces to a read error, being one base from a far larger clone. V and J are TRBV4-2 and TRBJ2-1; TRBD2 agrees at 7 bases. The length of the CDR3 is 13 residues. Looked up from germline, CDR1 is LGHNA and CDR2 is YNFKEQ. V lost 1 base, J lost 6 bases, and 0 bases stayed unmatched. The CDR3 loop reads CASSQGGSNEQFF. CDR3 DNA sequence: TGTGCCAGCAGCCAAGGCGGGAGCAATGAGCAGTTCTTC.

V is TRBV6-1 and J is TRBJ1-1; D remains ambiguous. CDR3 length: 15 amino acids. Trimming left V 6 bases short and J 2 bases short, with 16 bases between. Germline V CDR1 and CDR2: MNHNS, SASEGT. CDR3 residues: CASSRLRTENTEAFF. For the CDR3, the DNA is TGTGCCAGCAGCCGACTCCGGACGGAAAACACTGAAGCTTTCTTT.

The chain uses TRBV29-1 and TRBJ1-5; TRBD1 matches at 9 bases. The CDR3 is 12 amino acids. V shed 5 bases, J shed 5 bases, and the junction held 1 base outside the gene matches. Germline lookup yields CDR1 SQVTM and CDR2 ANQGSEA. This chain's CDR3 is CSVWTGDQPQHF. The DNA for the CDR3 is TGCAGCGTTTGGACAGGGGATCAGCCCCAGCATTTT.

This clone was detected many times. The chain combines TRBV11-2 with TRBJ1-4; TRBD1 matches 7 bases. J was trimmed by 7 bases and V by 5 bases; bases with no gene match: 13. CDR3 length: 16 residues. CDR1 is SGHAT, CDR2 FQNNGV, per germline. The CDR3 sequence is CASSVGGRGRFEKLFF. CDR3 nucleotide sequence: TGTGCCAGCAGCGTGGGCGGAAGGGGGCGCTTTGAAAAACTGTTTTTT.

There are many counts of this clone. DNA for the CDR3: TGCAGCGGCCGGGACATAGACACCGGGGAGCTGTTTTTT. This sequence encodes CSGRDIDTGELFF. The chain links TRBV29-1 to TRBJ2-2, with D possibly matching TRBD1 (6 bases). This CDR3 is 13 amino acids long. The germline V gene encodes CDR1 SQVTM and CDR2 ANQGSEA. The V gene lost 7 bases and the J gene lost 3 bases, with 12 bases spanning the gap.

This clone turned up a few times. The J gene is TRBJ2-3, the V gene TRBV20-1; D gene uncertain. The length of the CDR3 is 11 residues. CDR1 is DFQATT and CDR2 is SNEGSKA in the germline V gene (reference sequence). Trimming stripped 1 base from V and 3 bases from J, with 2 bases between. CDR3 sequence reads: CSARGTDTQYF. Written as DNA, the CDR3 is TGCAGTGCTAGAGGTACAGATACGCAGTATTTT.